This entry features one T cell receptor (beta chain) sequence. Its antigen is undetermined. The entry originates in a study of shared clonotypes between healthy human individuals. About the study: Donor ages ranged 18 to 49 years: two women, a few men. General study results and limits: Non-shared clonotypes were found to have lower generation probabilities than the clonotypes that were shared by all four of the sorted-subset donors. Naive subsets usually exceeded memory subsets in estimated richness.

Authors' analysis steps: There were no quality scores in the junction-only immunoSEQ sequences, so filtering differed. Here immunoSEQ multiplex PCR was the method, and the copy in TCRdb shows in-frame clones only, minus some. V, J and clone size are those of that table, while D and trimming were read from the DNA. Of roughly 2,500,000 clones in the sample, approximately 94% are singletons; the top ten hold roughly 0.36%. V lost 2 bases, J lost 6 bases, and 4 bases stayed unmatched. The CDR3 length is 15 residues. Per the germline V gene, CDR1 is SGHDN and CDR2 is FVKESK. The sequence came from a man between 18 and 35 years old in good health. Some clones in this sample may be carry-over from other donors' samples. Material: naive CD4+ T cells from PBMCs. Sample subset: CD45RA+ positively selected. The chain couples TRBV14 to TRBJ2-1, with 10 bases that match TRBD2. CDR3 sequence reads: CASSQQLAGVNEQFF. In DNA, the CDR3 is TGTGCCAGCAGCCAACAGCTAGCGGGAGTCAATGAGCAGTTCTTC. The whole variable domain, filled in from reference TRBV14 and TRBJ2-1, reads EAGVTQFPSHSVIEKGQTVTLRCDPISGHDNLYWYRRVMGKEIKFLLHFVKESKQDESGMPNNRFLAERTGGTYSTLKVQPAELEDSGVYFCASSQQLAGVNEQFFGPGTRLTVL.